The 29 T cell receptor beta chains below come from one sample, sequenced in a study of blood T cell repertoires in COVID-19 (dated by TCRdb to 2019 to 2021). Libraries were constructed by the immunoSEQ multiplex PCR assay. TCRdb obtained this table from immuneACCESS and retained in-frame rearrangements with V and J assigned. These tables miss some clones; where compared with another copy, unresolved V genes account for less than half of the shortfall, and the remainder is unexplained. This sample lists tens of thousands of clones; 90% were detected once. The ten most abundant clones make up more than 7.5% of the sample. The specimen was peripheral blood. These receptors were obtained from a woman older than 75 with acute or convalescent COVID-19.

The J gene is TRBJ1-4, the V gene TRBV11-2; D is possibly TRBD1 (6 bases). With 3 bases removed from V and 4 bases from J, the gap between germline ends came to 12 bases. The CDR3 totals 15 residues. Germline V gives CDR1 SGHAT, CDR2 FQNNGV. CDR3 sequence: CASSFPRTVNEKLFF. The CDR3 coding sequence is TGTGCCAGCAGCTTCCCCCGGACAGTTAATGAAAAACTGTTTTTT.

V and J are TRBV7-9 and TRBJ2-1, with D tentatively TRBD1 (6 bases). The CDR3 extends over 16 amino acids. The V and J ends lost 1 base and 6 bases respectively, with 16 bases between them. From germline, CDR1 is SEHNR and CDR2 FQNEAQ (reference sequence). CDR3 amino acids: CASSLEGQGLANEQFF. CDR3 nucleotides: TGTGCCAGCAGCTTAGAGGGCCAGGGGCTGGCCAATGAGCAGTTCTTC.

This rearrangement joins TRBV11-3 to TRBJ2-5; 14 bases are shared with TRBD2. The CDR3 contains 18 residues. The junction had 5 bases not matched to a gene; V was cut back by 1 base and J by 1 base. The germline gives CDR1 SGHNT, CDR2 YENEEA. The CDR3 is CASSLGRLAGGTQETQYF. The CDR3 DNA reads as TGTGCCAGCAGCTTAGGGAGACTAGCGGGAGGGACCCAAGAGACCCAGTACTTC.

This sequence joins TRBV4-3 and TRBJ1-2; D perhaps matches TRBD1 (6 bases). The germline CDR1 and CDR2 sequences are LGHNA and YSLEER. V was shortened by 1 base and J by 6 bases, with 12 bases between the two germline ends. The CDR3 has 14 residues. CDR3 loop: CASSQAQGFNGYTF. CDR3 coding DNA: TGCGCCAGCAGCCAAGCACAGGGTTTTAATGGCTACACCTTC.

This rearrangement joins TRBV11-3 to TRBJ2-1; D not resolved. Germline CDR1 reads SGHNT; CDR2 reads YENEEA. V was clipped by 5 bases and J by 12 bases, with 14 bases between them. The CDR3 consists of 12 residues. The CDR3 loop reads CASSNSWPGQFF. CDR3 DNA: TGTGCCAGCAGCAATAGTTGGCCGGGGCAGTTCTTC.

Here the CDR3 reads CASSTPGKSGGYTF. The CDR3 DNA sequence: TGTGCCAGTAGTACCCCGGGGAAAAGCGGCGGCTACACCTTC. The V gene is TRBV19, the J gene TRBJ1-2; D remains unclear. V dropped 4 bases and J dropped 8 bases, with 17 bases sitting between them. Germline loops: CDR1 LNHDA, CDR2 SQIVND (reference sequence). The CDR3 length is 14 residues.

In nucleotides, the CDR3 is TGTGCCGGACCAAATTTGGAGGGTAGGGGCTACACCTTC. Its translation: CAGPNLEGRGYTF. V and J are TRBV30 and TRBJ1-2; D unresolved. The V end was cut by 8 bases, the J end by 8 bases, with 21 bases between. CDR1 and CDR2 from the germline V gene are GTSNPN and SVGIG (reference sequence). The CDR3 runs 13 residues.

V gene TRBV5-1 combines with J gene TRBJ2-5; the match to TRBD2 covers 10 bases. Germline-derived CDR1 and CDR2 are SGHRS and YFSETQ. CDR3 length: 16 amino acids. Unmatched junction bases numbered 11, after V lost 4 bases and J lost 5 bases. The CDR3 is CASSGGVAGGVETQYF. Here the CDR3 DNA reads TGCGCCAGCAGCGGTGGGGTAGCGGGAGGAGTCGAGACCCAGTACTTC.

This rearrangement joins TRBV7-2 to TRBJ2-1, with 7 bases lining up with TRBD1. The CDR3 has 16 residues. Germline V gene sequence: CDR1 SGHTA, CDR2 FQGNSA. V lost 2 bases, J lost 3 bases, and 7 bases stayed unmatched. The CDR3 loop reads CASSLREGAGYNEQFF. CDR3 coding DNA: TGTGCCAGCAGCTTAAGAGAGGGGGCGGGCTACAATGAGCAGTTCTTC.

The chain couples TRBV27 to TRBJ2-2; D is perhaps TRBD1 (6 bases). Trimming stripped 1 base from V and 6 bases from J, with 15 bases between. The CDR3 has 16 residues. Germline V gene data show CDR1 as MNHEY and CDR2 as SMNVEV (reference sequence). Here the CDR3 DNA reads TGTGCCAGCAGTTTATTCTTACAGGGTATTTCCGGGGAGCTGTTTTTT. Translating gives CASSLFLQGISGELFF.

CDR3 in DNA: TGTGCCACCAGTGATTCGGGACAGTCTGGGTTTGGGGGAAAAAATGAGCAGTTCTTC. It encodes CATSDSGQSGFGGKNEQFF. V and J are TRBV24-1 and TRBJ2-1; 7 nucleotides align to TRBD1. V lost 2 bases to trimming and J lost 7 bases; unmatched junction nucleotides: 19. The CDR3 consists of 19 residues. In germline, CDR1 is KGHDR, CDR2 SFDVKD.

The chain combines TRBV29-1 with TRBJ1-1; 8 bases fit TRBD1. Trimming removed 4 bases from V and 5 bases from J; junction bases left unmatched: 9. The CDR3 runs to 14 residues. CDR1 and CDR2 (germline): SQVTM, ANQGSEA. The CDR3 protein is CSVALGQGSTEAFF. The CDR3 region has the DNA TGCAGCGTTGCTCTCGGACAGGGAAGTACTGAAGCTTTCTTT.

The sample holds one count of this clone. The rearrangement uses TRBV5-4 and TRBJ2-1; possible D gene TRBD2, 5 bases. Germline V gene lookup returns CDR1 SGHNT and CDR2 YYREEE (reference sequence). The germline V and J ends were trimmed by 1 base and 0 bases, with 8 bases remaining between them. This CDR3 is 15 amino acids long. CDR3 nucleotides: TGTGCCAGCAGCTTGCCGGGGAGCTCCTACAATGAGCAGTTCTTC. It encodes CASSLPGSSYNEQFF.

This sequence joins TRBV11-2 and TRBJ2-7, with 9 bases matching TRBD1. J gave up 6 bases and V 1 base, and 13 bases lay outside the gene matches. Germline V gives CDR1 SGHAT, CDR2 FQNNGV. CDR3 length: 17 residues. Here the CDR3 reads CASSLVGQGRGSSEQYF. CDR3 coding DNA: TGTGCCAGCAGCTTAGTGGGACAGGGCCGTGGTTCTTCCGAGCAGTACTTC.

This sequence joins TRBV7-9 and TRBJ1-3, with D perhaps TRBD1 (5 bases). With 2 bases removed from V and 1 base from J, the gap between germline ends came to 18 bases. The germline CDR1 and CDR2 sequences are SEHNR and FQNEAQ (reference sequence). The CDR3 contains 18 residues. The CDR3 sequence: CASSLYRFAPKSGNTIYF. The CDR3, as DNA: TGTGCCAGCAGCTTATACAGGTTTGCCCCGAAGTCTGGAAACACCATATATTTT. The full variable domain, rest sourced from reference TRBV7-9 and TRBJ1-3, is DTGVSQNPRHKITKRGQNVTFRCDPISEHNRLYWYRQTLGQGPEFLTYFQNEAQLEKSRLLSDRFSAERPKGSFSTLEIQRTEQGDSAMYLCASSLYRFAPKSGNTIYFGEGSWLTVV.

A single count supports this clone. This rearrangement joins TRBV2 to TRBJ1-1; TRBD1 matches at 8 bases. The ends lost 4 bases at V and 0 bases at J; junction bases unmatched: 10. This CDR3 comprises 17 residues. Germline lookup yields CDR1 SNHLY and CDR2 FYNNEI. The CDR3 nucleotides read TGTGCCAGCAGTGCGCCCGGGACAGGATTCATGAACACTGAAGCTTTCTTT. Translated: CASSAPGTGFMNTEAFF.

This chain uses TRBV7-2 with TRBJ1-3; 8 bases map to TRBD1. Germline-derived CDR1 and CDR2 are SGHTA and FQGNSA. V lost 2 bases to trimming and J lost 8 bases; unmatched junction nucleotides: 11. The CDR3 totals 16 residues. As DNA, the CDR3 is TGTGCCAGCAGCTTAACCCAGGGGGCAAGTAGAGACACCATATATTTT. Its translation is CASSLTQGASRDTIYF.

In DNA form, the CDR3 reads TGTGCCAGCAGTTACCGTGGACGGGAAAACACCATATATTTT. It is translated as CASSYRGRENTIYF. V is TRBV6-5 and J is TRBJ1-3, with unresolved D. The CDR3 consists of 14 residues. Germline V lookup: CDR1 MNHEY, CDR2 SVGAGI. V was trimmed by 2 bases and J by 6 bases, leaving 11 bases between them.

The chain is built from TRBV15 and TRBJ1-3, with no clear D. There are 13 residues in the CDR3. The germline gives CDR1 LNHNV, CDR2 YYDKDF (reference sequence). V was trimmed by 9 bases and J by 0 bases, leaving 9 bases between them. The CDR3 protein is CATTTNSGNTIYF. The CDR3, as DNA: TGTGCCACTACGACAAACTCTGGAAACACCATATATTTT. Complete variable domain (other parts from reference TRBV15 and TRBJ1-3): DAMVIQNPRYQVTQFGKPVTLSCSQTLNHNVMYWYQQKSSQAPKLLFHYYDKDFNNEADTPDNFQSRRPNTSFCFLDIRSPGLGDTAMYLCATTTNSGNTIYFGEGSWLTVV.

The genes are TRBV4-3 and TRBJ1-4; the D gene is possibly TRBD1 (6 bases). With 4 bases removed from V and 8 bases from J, the gap between germline ends came to 23 bases. From germline, CDR1 is LGHNA and CDR2 YSLEER. The CDR3 loop spans 17 amino acids. CDR3 loop: CASSREAGGGGWEKLFF. CDR3 DNA sequence: TGCGCCAGCAGCCGGGAAGCGGGGGGCGGCGGTTGGGAAAAACTGTTTTTT.

The chain's CDR3 is CASSPTGSSNQPQHF. CDR3 sequence (DNA): TGTGCCAGCAGCCCGACTGGATCTAGCAATCAGCCCCAGCATTTT. V usage is TRBV3-1 (or the pseudogene TRBV3-2) and J usage is TRBJ1-5; no firm D call. Trimming shortened V by 4 bases and J by 0 bases, and 10 bases separated the two germline ends. The CDR3 has 15 amino acids. Per germline, CDR1 LGHDT and CDR2 YNNKEL (reference sequence).

The chain is built from TRBV5-1 and TRBJ2-1, with 10 bases aligning to TRBD1. Germline V gene lookup returns CDR1 SGHRS and CDR2 YFSETQ. This CDR3 has 18 residues. V trimming: 4 bases; J trimming: 1 base; junction bases outside the gene matches: 11. CDR3: CASSLIPGQGISYNEQFF. In DNA, the CDR3 is TGCGCCAGCAGCCTAATTCCGGGACAGGGGATTTCCTACAATGAGCAGTTCTTC.

The chain has TRBV6-5 and TRBJ1-1; 8 nucleotides match TRBD1. V was clipped by 6 bases and J by 7 bases; unmatched bases: 13. The CDR3 runs to 15 residues. Germline V lookup: CDR1 MNHEY, CDR2 SVGAGI. The DNA of the CDR3 is TGTGCCAGCAGCACCGGACAGGGAGGCTACGGTGAAGCTTTCTTT. It encodes CASSTGQGGYGEAFF.

V gene TRBV6-2 or TRBV6-3 combines with J gene TRBJ2-7; 10 bases match TRBD1. Germline V gene sequence: CDR1 MNHEY, CDR2 SVGEGT. V lost 3 bases, J lost 6 bases, and 2 bases stayed unmatched. The CDR3 totals 13 residues. CDR3 protein: CASSYRTGGEQYF. CDR3 sequence (DNA): TGTGCCAGCAGTTATAGGACAGGGGGCGAGCAGTACTTC.

The rearrangement uses TRBV5-8 and TRBJ1-1, with D possibly TRBD1 on 5 matching bases. Deletions cut 4 bases from V and 4 bases from J, with 11 bases between. The CDR3 extends over 13 amino acids. In germline, CDR1 is SGHTS, CDR2 YDEGEE. The CDR3 DNA follows: TGTGCCAGCAGCCCTTGGGGACTCACTGAAGCTTTCTTT. Protein sequence: CASSPWGLTEAFF.

The V call is TRBV3-1 (or the pseudogene TRBV3-2), the J call TRBJ1-1; D is unclear. Trimming pared 2 bases from V and 1 base from J, leaving 11 bases between. Germline CDR1 LGHDT, CDR2 YNNKEL (reference sequence). The CDR3 is 15 amino acids. CDR3 bases: TGTGCCAGCAGCCAAAACGCACTGAGGAACACTGAAGCTTTCTTT. Protein: CASSQNALRNTEAFF.

This chain links TRBV6-5 with TRBJ1-4; TRBD1 is a possible D gene (5 bases). The CDR3 consists of 14 residues. Looked up from germline, CDR1 is MNHEY and CDR2 is SVGAGI. Trimming pared 7 bases from V and 5 bases from J, leaving 14 bases between. For the CDR3, the DNA is TGTGCCAGCACAGGGCATCGGGAGAATGAAAAACTGTTTTTT. Translated: CASTGHRENEKLFF.

The chain couples TRBV5-1 to TRBJ2-7; D ambiguous. The CDR3 is made up of 12 amino acids. Germline-derived CDR1 and CDR2 are SGHRS and YFSETQ. V lost 0 bases and J lost 5, with 6 bases in between. The CDR3 loop is CASSLAGNEQYF. Here the CDR3 DNA reads TGCGCCAGCAGCTTGGCCGGTAACGAGCAGTACTTC.

The chain couples TRBV18 to TRBJ1-3; D possibly corresponds to TRBD1 (5 bases). This CDR3 has 18 amino acids. Trimming removed 4 bases from V and 0 bases from J, with 19 bases in between. The germline V gene has CDR1 KGHSH and CDR2 LQKENI. In nucleotides, the CDR3 is TGTGCCAGCTCACTAAACGGGAGGGACGTCGACTCTGGAAACACCATATATTTT. Translation: CASSLNGRDVDSGNTIYF. Full variable domain (outside the CDR3, taken from reference TRBV18 and TRBJ1-3): NAGVMQNPRHLVRRRGQEARLRCSPMKGHSHVYWYRQLPEEGLKFMVYLQKENIIDESGMPKERFSAEFPKEGPSILRIQQVVRGDSAAYFCASSLNGRDVDSGNTIYFGEGSWLTVV.